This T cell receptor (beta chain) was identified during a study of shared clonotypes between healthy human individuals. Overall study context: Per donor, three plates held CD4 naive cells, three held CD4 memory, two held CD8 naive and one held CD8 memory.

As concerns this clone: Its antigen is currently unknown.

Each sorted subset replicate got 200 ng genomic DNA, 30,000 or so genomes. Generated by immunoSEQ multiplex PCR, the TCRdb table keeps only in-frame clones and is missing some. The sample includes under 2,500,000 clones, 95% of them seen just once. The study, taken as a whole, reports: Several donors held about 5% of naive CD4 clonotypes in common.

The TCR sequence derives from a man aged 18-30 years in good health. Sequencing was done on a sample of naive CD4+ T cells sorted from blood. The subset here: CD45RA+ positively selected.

CDR3 amino acids: CASSESQGTGQYF. For the CDR3, the DNA is TGCGCCAGCAGTGAGTCCCAGGGGACGGGCCAGTACTTC. The chain has TRBV10-1 and TRBJ2-5; a weak D match, TRBD1 (6 bases). The CDR3 spans 13 residues. Trimming cost V 0 bases and J 10 bases, with 12 bases left between them. Germline CDR1 reads WNHNN; CDR2 reads SYGVQD (reference sequence).